This TCR beta chain was recovered during a study of chemoradiotherapy in HPV16-positive cancers. As for this clone: Its cognate antigen is unknown.

TCRdb's table, derived via immunoSEQ multiplex PCR, lists solely in-frame clones and lacks some. The table shows fewer than 30,000 clones, with roughly 94% occurring only once. CDR3 length: 15 amino acids. Germline values: CDR1 SGHVS, CDR2 FQNEAQ. V lost 1 base and J lost 4, with 13 bases in between. The study's findings and limits: Candidate HPV-specific clones and E7-related TCR motifs grew in tumor during treatment.

This rearrangement joins TRBV7-8 to TRBJ1-1, with D maybe TRBD1 (5 bases). The sequence derives from a human donor with HPV-associated anogenital cancer. Sampling took place from a patient who underwent chemoradiotherapy. CDR3 residues: CASSLEAGSGTEAFF. The CDR3 bases are TGTGCCAGCAGCTTAGAGGCAGGGTCGGGCACTGAAGCTTTCTTT.